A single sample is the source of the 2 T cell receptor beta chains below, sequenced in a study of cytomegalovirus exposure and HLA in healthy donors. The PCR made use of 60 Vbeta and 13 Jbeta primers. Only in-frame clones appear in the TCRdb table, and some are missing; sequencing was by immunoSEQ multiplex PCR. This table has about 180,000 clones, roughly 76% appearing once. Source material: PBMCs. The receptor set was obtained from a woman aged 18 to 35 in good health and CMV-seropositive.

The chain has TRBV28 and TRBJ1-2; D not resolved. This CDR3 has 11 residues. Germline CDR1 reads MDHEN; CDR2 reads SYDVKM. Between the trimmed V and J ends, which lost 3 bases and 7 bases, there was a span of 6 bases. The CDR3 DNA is TGTGCCAGCAGTTTTGCGGCTGGCTACACCTTC. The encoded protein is CASSFAAGYTF.

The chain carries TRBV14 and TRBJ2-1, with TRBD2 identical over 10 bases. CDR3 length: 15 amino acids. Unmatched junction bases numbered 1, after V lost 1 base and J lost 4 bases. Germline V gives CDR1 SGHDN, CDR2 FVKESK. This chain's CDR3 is CASSQALAGYNEQFF. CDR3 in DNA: TGTGCCAGCAGCCAAGCACTAGCGGGGTACAATGAGCAGTTCTTC.